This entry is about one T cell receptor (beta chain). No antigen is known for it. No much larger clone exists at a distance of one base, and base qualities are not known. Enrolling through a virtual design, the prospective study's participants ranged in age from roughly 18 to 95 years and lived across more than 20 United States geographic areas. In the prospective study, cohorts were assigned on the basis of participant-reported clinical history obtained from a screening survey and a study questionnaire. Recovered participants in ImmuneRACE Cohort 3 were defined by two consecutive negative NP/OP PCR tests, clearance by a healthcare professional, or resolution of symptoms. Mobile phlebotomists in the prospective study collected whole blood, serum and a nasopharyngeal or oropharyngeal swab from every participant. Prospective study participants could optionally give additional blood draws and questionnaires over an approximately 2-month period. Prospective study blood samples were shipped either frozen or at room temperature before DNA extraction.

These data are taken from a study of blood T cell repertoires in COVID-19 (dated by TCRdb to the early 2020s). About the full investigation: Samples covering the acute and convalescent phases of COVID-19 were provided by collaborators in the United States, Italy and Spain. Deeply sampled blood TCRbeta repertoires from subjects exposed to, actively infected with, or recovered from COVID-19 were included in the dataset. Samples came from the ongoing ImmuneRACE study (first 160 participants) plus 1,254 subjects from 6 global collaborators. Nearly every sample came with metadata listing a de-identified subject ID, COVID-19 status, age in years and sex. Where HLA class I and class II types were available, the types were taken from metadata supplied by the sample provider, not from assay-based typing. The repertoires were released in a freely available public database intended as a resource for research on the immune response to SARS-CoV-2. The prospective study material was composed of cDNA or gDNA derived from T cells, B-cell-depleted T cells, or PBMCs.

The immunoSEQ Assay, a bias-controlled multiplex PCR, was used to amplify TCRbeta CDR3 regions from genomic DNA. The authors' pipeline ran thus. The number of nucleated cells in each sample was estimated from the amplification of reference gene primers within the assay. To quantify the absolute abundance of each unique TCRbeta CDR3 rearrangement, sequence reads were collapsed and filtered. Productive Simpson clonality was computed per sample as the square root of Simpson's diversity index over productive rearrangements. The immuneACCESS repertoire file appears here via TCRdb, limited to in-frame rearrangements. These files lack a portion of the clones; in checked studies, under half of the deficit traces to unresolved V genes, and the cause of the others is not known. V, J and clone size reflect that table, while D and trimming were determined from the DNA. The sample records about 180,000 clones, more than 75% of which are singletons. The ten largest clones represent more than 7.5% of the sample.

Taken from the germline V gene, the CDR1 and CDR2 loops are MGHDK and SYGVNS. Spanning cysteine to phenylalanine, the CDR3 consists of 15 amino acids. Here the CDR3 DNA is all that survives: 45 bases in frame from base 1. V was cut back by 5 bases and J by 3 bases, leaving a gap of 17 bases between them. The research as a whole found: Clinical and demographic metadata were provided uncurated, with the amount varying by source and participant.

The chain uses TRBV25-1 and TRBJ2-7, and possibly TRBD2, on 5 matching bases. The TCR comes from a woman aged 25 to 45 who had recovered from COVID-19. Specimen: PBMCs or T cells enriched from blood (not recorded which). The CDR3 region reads CASSTPGIGRYEQYF. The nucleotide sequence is TGTGCCAGCAGTACGCCCGGGATAGGGCGCTACGAGCAGTACTTC.